This passage covers 17 T cell receptor beta chains from one sample sequenced in a study of T-cell memory formation after mild COVID-19. TCRdb itself ran the 5' RACE reads through MiXCR, one entry per CDR3 protein. The sample holds about half a million distinct CDR3 sequences, 15% to 20% seen once. The specimen sequenced was PBMCs or a T cell subset sorted from them (not recorded which). These receptors came from an adult woman who had mild COVID-19 (a few samples of this study predate the infection). Cell type and time point are not known.

This clonotype was counted only a few times. V gene TRBV7-7 combines with J gene TRBJ2-1; no clear D. V gave up 11 bases and J gave up 1 base, with 9 bases separating them. In germline, CDR1 is SSHAT, CDR2 FNYEAQ (reference sequence). The CDR3 loop spans 12 amino acids. For the CDR3, the DNA is TGTGCCGAGGATTGGTCCTACAATGAGCAGTTCTTC. It is translated as CAEDWSYNEQFF.

This sequence joins TRBV2 and TRBJ2-1; D gene unclear. The CDR3 consists of 15 residues. V lost 2 bases, J lost 5 bases, and 13 bases lay in between. The V gene's germline CDR1 is SNHLY and CDR2 FYNNEI. The CDR3 sequence is CASSERQVLNNEQFF. The CDR3 nucleotides are TGTGCCAGCAGTGAAAGGCAGGTCCTCAACAATGAGCAGTTCTTC.

This chain joins TRBV4-3 and TRBJ2-3; D not certain. Deletions cut 0 bases from V and 8 bases from J, with 3 bases between. CDR3 size: 11 residues. The germline V gene encodes CDR1 LGHNA and CDR2 YSLEER. CDR3 in amino acids: CASSQDATQYF. CDR3 nucleotides: TGCGCCAGCAGCCAAGATGCTACGCAGTATTTT.

The V gene is TRBV7-9, the J gene TRBJ2-7; unclear D gene. This CDR3 is 14 amino acids long. Germline-derived CDR1 and CDR2 are SEHNR and FQNEAQ (reference sequence). Trimming left V 4 bases short and J 2 bases short, with 12 bases between. The CDR3 is CASSSGPTTYEQYF. CDR3 DNA: TGTGCCAGCAGCTCCGGGCCTACAACCTACGAGCAGTACTTC.

This clonotype was recorded a few times. The genes are TRBV7-9 and TRBJ2-5, with TRBD2 as a possible D gene (7 bases). This CDR3 is built from 14 residues. Germline V gives CDR1 SEHNR, CDR2 FQNEAQ (reference sequence). The V gene lost 3 bases and the J gene lost 4 bases, with 12 bases spanning the gap. CDR3: CASSFGGGAETQYF. The CDR3 nucleotides read TGTGCCAGCAGCTTTGGTGGGGGGGCAGAGACCCAGTACTTC.

This clonotype was seen only a few times. This sequence joins TRBV6-4 and TRBJ1-1; D not resolved. CDR1 is MRHNA, CDR2 SNTAGT, per germline. The CDR3 is 13 residues long. V was clipped by 8 bases and J by 3 bases, with 13 bases between them. CDR3 sequence: CASAYTPDTEAFF. The CDR3 nucleotides are TGTGCCAGCGCCTATACCCCGGACACTGAAGCTTTCTTT.

Only a few counts were recorded for this clonotype. At one boundary the junction diverges from the germline segment, which might be a read error. The chain joins TRBV12-3 or TRBV12-4 to TRBJ2-7; perhaps D is TRBD1 or TRBD2 (6 bases each). The CDR3 is 13 residues long. The CDR3: CASSTDISSGEDF. Written as DNA, the CDR3 is TGTGCCAGCAGCACTGATATATCGTCAGGGGAGGACTTC.

V usage is TRBV20-1 and J usage is TRBJ2-2; 10 nucleotides align to TRBD2. This CDR3 contains 16 residues. CDR1 DFQATT and CDR2 SNEGSKA come from the germline V gene (reference sequence). Unmatched junction bases numbered 7, after V lost 1 base and J lost 5 bases. CDR3 in DNA: TGCAGTGCTAGAGGTGCTAGCGGGGGTGGTACCGGGGAGCTGTTTTTT. Protein sequence: CSARGASGGGTGELFF.

This clonotype was counted ten times or more. V usage is TRBV5-1 and J usage is TRBJ2-7; 7 bases map to TRBD1. V lost 2 bases, J lost 4 bases, and 6 bases stayed unmatched. The length of the CDR3 is 14 residues. Germline CDR1 SGHRS, CDR2 YFSETQ. The CDR3 bases are TGCGCCAGCAGCTTCGACGGGACAGCTTACGAGCAGTACTTC. Translation gives CASSFDGTAYEQYF.

The rearrangement links TRBV7-3 to TRBJ2-7, with 9 bases lining up with TRBD1. Germline V gives CDR1 SGHTA, CDR2 FQGTGA. The CDR3 contains 15 residues. Trimming at V came to 4 bases and at J to 3 bases, leaving 7 bases not matched to a gene. CDR3 sequence (DNA): TGTGCCAGCAGCTATACCGGGACAGGGAACTACGAGCAGTACTTC. Translated, it gives CASSYTGTGNYEQYF.

This clonotype occurred a few times. V is TRBV5-1 and J is TRBJ1-2, with 7 bases identical to TRBD1. The trim removed 4 bases at V and 8 bases at J, leaving 11 bases unmatched. The CDR3 is made up of 14 amino acids. Germline loops: CDR1 SGHRS, CDR2 YFSETQ. The DNA for the CDR3 is TGCGCCAGCAGCAAGGACAGGCTGGTAGGGGGCTACACCTTC. Translated, it gives CASSKDRLVGGYTF.

The chain recombines TRBV20-1 with TRBJ2-2, with TRBD2 matching over 7 bases. The length of the CDR3 is 16 residues. V shed 4 bases, J shed 8 bases, and the junction held 16 bases outside the gene matches. The germline gives CDR1 DFQATT, CDR2 SNEGSKA (reference sequence). CDR3 residues: CSATPPGLGESGELFF. CDR3 DNA sequence: TGCAGTGCTACCCCCCCTGGACTAGGGGAATCGGGGGAGCTGTTTTTT.

V is TRBV2 and J is TRBJ2-1; a weak D match, TRBD1 (5 bases). The CDR3 sequence is 12 residues long. The germline V gene has CDR1 SNHLY and CDR2 FYNNEI. V was trimmed by 2 bases and J by 15 bases, leaving 14 bases between them. The chain's CDR3 is CASSETGREPFF. DNA for the CDR3: TGTGCCAGCAGTGAAACGGGCAGGGAACCGTTCTTC.

The chain uses TRBV5-1 and TRBJ1-4, with D unclear. Trimming removed 2 bases at V and 6 bases at J, with 11 bases between. The CDR3 covers 14 residues. Germline-derived CDR1 and CDR2 are SGHRS and YFSETQ. CDR3 DNA sequence: TGCGCCAGCAGCTTAGGCGGCTGGGATGAAAAACTGTTTTTT. The encoded protein is CASSLGGWDEKLFF.

This clonotype was observed a handful of times. CDR3 in DNA: TGTGCCAGCAGTTCCCGACTAGCGGGGGACGCCGGGGAGCTGTTTTTT. Its protein product is CASSSRLAGDAGELFF. The chain has TRBV12-3 or TRBV12-4 and TRBJ2-2; TRBD2 matches at 12 bases. Trimming removed 4 bases from V and 6 bases from J; junction bases left unmatched: 6. The CDR3 has 16 residues.

A few counts support this clonotype. This rearrangement joins TRBV11-1 to TRBJ2-7, with 8 positions matching TRBD2. CDR3 size: 17 residues. V was pared by 5 bases and J by 3 bases, with 15 bases of the junction left unmatched. The germline V gene encodes CDR1 SGHAT and CDR2 FQDESV (reference sequence). The CDR3 sequence is CASSAPLRSGRSYEQYF. CDR3 nucleotides: TGTGCCAGCAGCGCCCCCTTAAGAAGCGGGAGAAGCTACGAGCAGTACTTC.

The DNA of the CDR3 is TGTGCCAGCAGCCCAGGGGGACAACCTAATCAGCCCCAGCATTTT. It codes for CASSPGGQPNQPQHF. This chain connects TRBV7-8 to TRBJ1-5; 7 nucleotides line up with TRBD1. The CDR3 has 15 amino acids. In germline, CDR1 is SGHVS, CDR2 FQNEAQ. V shed 5 bases and J 4 bases; nucleotides not matched to a gene: 8.